A single sample gave rise to the 23 T cell receptor beta chains below, sequenced in a study of blood T cell repertoires in COVID-19. TCRdb keeps only in-frame clones here, not all; method: immunoSEQ multiplex PCR. The table shows approximately 300,000 clones, with 85% to 90% occurring only once. Specimen: peripheral blood. Source of these receptors: a woman in her forties with acute or convalescent COVID-19.

The chain recombines TRBV4-1 with TRBJ2-2; D possibly corresponds to TRBD1 (6 bases). The germline V gene encodes CDR1 MGHRA and CDR2 YSYEKL. The ends were cut back, 3 bases at V and 7 bases at J, with 15 bases in the middle. The CDR3 length is 15 residues. The chain's CDR3 is CASSQWPQGRGELFF. The CDR3 DNA is TGCGCCAGCAGCCAGTGGCCTCAGGGGCGCGGGGAGCTGTTTTTT.

V gene TRBV7-2 combines with J gene TRBJ1-2, with D uncertain. From germline, CDR1 is SGHTA and CDR2 FQGNSA. CDR3 length equals 14 residues. V lost 0 bases and J lost 1, with 6 bases in between. The CDR3 here is CASSLAQFNYGYTF. CDR3 nucleotides: TGTGCCAGCAGCTTAGCGCAGTTTAACTATGGCTACACCTTC.

The rearrangement links TRBV11-2 to TRBJ1-2, with D unresolved. Germline V lookup: CDR1 SGHAT, CDR2 FQNNGV. V was trimmed by 0 bases and J by 2 bases, leaving 10 bases between them. CDR3 length: 15 amino acids. The chain's CDR3 is CASSLEGRRNYGYTF. For the CDR3, the DNA is TGTGCCAGCAGCTTAGAGGGGAGGCGGAACTATGGCTACACCTTC. Looking up the rest from reference TRBV11-2 and TRBJ1-2 gives the full variable domain: EAGVAQSPRYKIIEKRQSVAFWCNPISGHATLYWYQQILGQGPKLLIQFQNNGVVDDSQLPKDRFSAERLKGVDSTLKIQPAKLEDSAVYLCASSLEGRRNYGYTFGSGTRLTVV.

This sequence joins TRBV19 and TRBJ1-1, with 7 nucleotides matching TRBD1. J gave up 9 bases and V 4 bases, and 5 bases lay outside the gene matches. The germline CDR1 and CDR2 sequences are LNHDA and SQIVND (reference sequence). The CDR3 runs to 12 residues. Here the CDR3 DNA reads TGTGCCAGTAGTAAGCAGGGGGTGAAAGCTTTCTTT. This translates into CASSKQGVKAFF.

This chain joins TRBV2 and TRBJ1-3; 10 nucleotides match TRBD1. The germline CDR1 and CDR2 sequences are SNHLY and FYNNEI. The CDR3 sequence is 15 residues long. V dropped 5 bases and J dropped 1; count of bases not matched to a gene: 2. The CDR3 region has the DNA TGTGCCAGCAGTTCGGGACAGGGGTCTGGAAACACCATATATTTT. This gives the protein CASSSGQGSGNTIYF.

The chain recombines TRBV6-5 with TRBJ1-2; no definite D call. Trimming removed 7 bases from V and 5 bases from J, with 17 bases in between. Germline V gene sequence: CDR1 MNHEY, CDR2 SVGAGI. The length of the CDR3 is 14 residues. For the CDR3, the DNA is TGTGCCAGCACCCCGGCGATTGAGGGTTATGGCTACACCTTC. Amino acids: CASTPAIEGYGYTF.

J is TRBJ2-7 and V is TRBV12-5; the D gene is possibly TRBD1 (5 bases). Germline V lookup: CDR1 LGHNT, CDR2 FRNRAP. The CDR3 totals 12 residues. Trimming stripped 4 bases from V and 3 bases from J, with 7 bases between. The DNA of the CDR3 is TGTGCTAGTGGTTCCGACAGCTACGAGCAGTACGTC. It yields the protein CASGSDSYEQYV.

The rearrangement joins TRBV11-3 to TRBJ2-5; D is undetermined. V lost 5 bases and J 5 bases, leaving 21 bases between the germline ends. Germline-derived CDR1 and CDR2 are SGHNT and YENEEA. CDR3 length: 16 amino acids. CDR3 sequence: CASSSGDPFLEETQYF. The CDR3 DNA follows: TGTGCCAGCAGCAGTGGTGACCCGTTCTTGGAGGAGACCCAGTACTTC.

V is TRBV9 and J is TRBJ1-1; D unclear. The CDR3 has 13 amino acids. The ends were cut back, 3 bases at V and 5 bases at J, with 11 bases in the middle. Germline V lookup: CDR1 SGDLS, CDR2 YYNGEE. CDR3 coding DNA: TGTGCCAGCAGCGGGCCTCGGGGTACTGAAGCTTTCTTT. It is translated as CASSGPRGTEAFF.

V gene TRBV19 combines with J gene TRBJ2-3, with 8 bases lining up with TRBD1. The V gene end was trimmed by 1 base and the J gene end by 0 bases; junction bases not matched to a gene: 9. The CDR3 length is 18 residues. Looked up from germline, CDR1 is LNHDA and CDR2 is SQIVND (reference sequence). CDR3 region: CASSIVQGQGASTDTQYF. For the CDR3, the DNA is TGTGCCAGTAGTATAGTTCAGGGGCAGGGGGCTAGCACAGATACGCAGTATTTT.

The gene calls are TRBV19 and TRBJ1-2; 7 bases are shared with TRBD1. Germline CDR1 and CDR2: LNHDA and SQIVND (reference sequence). The CDR3 spans 15 residues. V lost 7 bases to trimming and J lost 2 bases; unmatched junction nucleotides: 10. CDR3 loop: CASNIRDSLNYGYTF. The DNA of the CDR3 is TGTGCCAGTAACATCCGGGACAGCCTGAACTATGGCTACACCTTC. The whole variable domain, remainder taken from reference TRBV19 and TRBJ1-2, is DGGITQSPKYLFRKEGQNVTLSCEQNLNHDAMYWYRQDPGQGLRLIYYSQIVNDFQKGDIAEGYSVSREKKESFPLTVTSAQKNPTAFYLCASNIRDSLNYGYTFGSGTRLTVV.

CDR3 sequence (DNA): TGTGCCAGCAGCTTCCAGCGGGGGACCGGGGAGCTGTTTTTT. It is translated as CASSFQRGTGELFF. The chain links TRBV7-2 to TRBJ2-2; TRBD2 matches at 8 bases. Germline V gene sequence: CDR1 SGHTA, CDR2 FQGNSA. Trimming took 3 bases from V and 5 from J; bases not matched to a gene: 2. CDR3 length: 14 amino acids.

The chain joins TRBV5-6 to TRBJ1-1, with D possibly being TRBD1 (5 bases). The CDR3 covers 13 residues. Per germline, CDR1 SGHDT and CDR2 YYEEEE. V was shortened by 4 bases and J by 4 bases, with 11 bases between the two germline ends. CDR3 residues: CASSRLGGTEAFF. The CDR3 nucleotides read TGTGCCAGCAGCCGACTCGGGGGCACTGAAGCTTTCTTT. The full variable domain, its missing parts supplied by reference TRBV5-6 and TRBJ1-1, is DAGVTQSPTHLIKTRGQQVTLRCSPKSGHDTVSWYQQALGQGPQFIFQYYEEEERQRGNFPDRFSGHQFPNYSSELNVNALLLGDSALYLCASSRLGGTEAFFGQGTRLTVV.

The chain employs TRBV30 and TRBJ1-2; TRBD1 aligns across 8 bases. The CDR3 loop spans 13 amino acids. The germline V gene encodes CDR1 GTSNPN and CDR2 SVGIG (reference sequence). V gave up 3 bases and J gave up 8 bases; unmatched junction bases: 8. The CDR3 protein is CAWRIQGAVGYTF. The DNA of the CDR3 is TGTGCCTGGAGGATTCAGGGGGCTGTCGGCTACACCTTC. The full variable domain, rest sourced from reference TRBV30 and TRBJ1-2, is SQTIHQWPATLVQPVGSPLSLECTVEGTSNPNLYWYRQAAGRGLQLLFYSVGIGQISSEVPQNLSASRPQDRQFILSSKKLLLSDSGFYLCAWRIQGAVGYTFGSGTRLTVV.

This chain links TRBV29-1 with TRBJ1-1; D call uncertain. The ends were cut back, 4 bases at V and 4 bases at J, with 7 bases in the middle. This CDR3 has 11 residues. Germline V gives CDR1 SQVTM, CDR2 ANQGSEA. CDR3 DNA sequence: TGCAGCGTTGTTCGCGGCACTGAAGCTTTCTTT. Its protein is CSVVRGTEAFF.

V gene TRBV5-4 combines with J gene TRBJ2-3; 11 bases fit TRBD1. The CDR3 loop spans 16 amino acids. Germline CDR1 is SGHNT and CDR2 is YYREEE (reference sequence). V shed 5 bases, J shed 3 bases, and the junction held 8 bases outside the gene matches. The CDR3 DNA is TGTGCCAGCAGGGACCAGGGACAGGGGGTTACAGATACGCAGTATTTT. Translating gives CASRDQGQGVTDTQYF.

The gene calls are TRBV7-2 and TRBJ1-5, with 7 bases fitting TRBD1. CDR3 size: 14 residues. Germline V CDR1 and CDR2: SGHTA, FQGNSA. V lost 6 bases to trimming and J lost 5 bases; unmatched junction nucleotides: 7. This CDR3 reads CASSSQGSHQPQHF. CDR3 nucleotide sequence: TGTGCCAGCAGTTCACAGGGGAGTCATCAGCCCCAGCATTTT.

V usage is TRBV9 and J usage is TRBJ2-3; D gene ambiguous. Germline CDR1 is SGDLS and CDR2 is YYNGEE. The CDR3 has 10 amino acids. The CDR3 bases are TGTACCCGTGCGCCAGATACGCAGTATTTT. Its translation: CTRAPDTQYF.

This CDR3 reads CATSDLDRVTKNIQYF. The CDR3 region has the DNA TGTGCCACCAGTGATTTAGACAGGGTAACCAAAAACATTCAGTACTTC. The chain joins TRBV24-1 to TRBJ2-4; TRBD1 aligns across 7 bases. This CDR3 comprises 16 residues. The germline V gene has CDR1 KGHDR and CDR2 SFDVKD. Trimming at V came to 1 base and at J to 2 bases, leaving 4 bases not matched to a gene.

This clone was seen a few times. The chain has TRBV12-3 or TRBV12-4 and TRBJ1-2; no definite D call. CDR3 length: 13 residues. V was cut by 7 bases and J by 5 bases, with 14 bases left in between. This CDR3 reads CASTIREDYGYTF. CDR3 nucleotides: TGTGCCAGCACCATAAGGGAGGATTATGGCTACACCTTC.

The chain is built from TRBV21-1 and TRBJ1-2. TRBV21-1 is an annotated pseudogene. This CDR3 contains 14 residues. CDR3 bases: TGTGCCAGCAGCCACCGGGAGGTCGACTATGGCTACACCTTC. Protein product: CASSHREVDYGYTF.

The chain uses TRBV7-3 and TRBJ2-1; TRBD2 agrees at 7 bases. Per the germline V gene, CDR1 is SGHTA and CDR2 is FQGTGA. After removal of 4 bases from V and 11 bases from J, the junction contained 17 bases not matched to a gene. This CDR3 is built from 16 residues. The CDR3 reads CASSSPAGTRASQQFF. DNA of the CDR3: TGTGCCAGCAGCTCCCCAGCGGGGACTCGTGCATCCCAGCAGTTCTTC.

The V call is TRBV19, the J call TRBJ1-1; tentatively, D is TRBD1 (6 bases). Germline V CDR1 and CDR2: LNHDA, SQIVND (reference sequence). Trimming pared 4 bases from V and 2 bases from J, leaving 11 bases between. This CDR3 region has 14 residues. Here the CDR3 reads CASSKTGINTEAFF. For the CDR3, the DNA is TGTGCCAGTAGTAAAACAGGGATTAACACTGAAGCTTTCTTT.